The 26 T cell receptor beta chains below come from one sample, sequenced in a study of cytomegalovirus exposure and HLA in healthy donors. The PCR was carried out with 60 Vbeta primers and 13 Jbeta primers. Repertoires were generated with immunoSEQ multiplex PCR, while TCRdb's copy carries only in-frame clones and drops some. The repertoire holds some 160,000 clones, roughly 85% seen once, with around 0.69% in the top ten. Material: PBMCs. The receptors shown here come from a woman aged 40 to 55 in good health and CMV-seronegative.

The J gene is TRBJ1-4, the V gene TRBV2; D gene ambiguous. The CDR3 extends over 15 amino acids. V dropped 6 bases and J dropped 4 bases, with 15 bases sitting between them. The V gene's germline CDR1 is SNHLY and CDR2 FYNNEI. This CDR3 is CASSRAHRFNEKLFF. CDR3 DNA sequence: TGTGCCAGCAGCCGAGCCCACAGATTTAATGAAAAACTGTTTTTT. The whole variable domain, filled in from reference TRBV2 and TRBJ1-4, reads EPEVTQTPSHQVTQMGQEVILRCVPISNHLYFYWYRQILGQKVEFLVSFYNNEISEKSEIFDDQFSVERPDGSNFTLKIRSTKLEDSAMYFCASSRAHRFNEKLFFGSGTQLSVL.

This clone was seen a handful of times. The chain is built from TRBV5-6 and TRBJ1-3; D is ambiguous. Trimming left V 4 bases short and J 4 bases short, with 15 bases between. Germline assignment: CDR1 SGHDT and CDR2 YYEEEE. The CDR3 is 15 amino acids. The CDR3 bases are TGTGCCAGCAGCCCTGATGTTCAGTCGGGAAACACCATATATTTT. Translation: CASSPDVQSGNTIYF. The variable domain in full, with the rest retrieved from reference TRBV5-6 and TRBJ1-3, is DAGVTQSPTHLIKTRGQQVTLRCSPKSGHDTVSWYQQALGQGPQFIFQYYEEEERQRGNFPDRFSGHQFPNYSSELNVNALLLGDSALYLCASSPDVQSGNTIYFGEGSWLTVV.

The V gene is TRBV7-9, the J gene TRBJ1-3; D call uncertain. The germline gives CDR1 SEHNR, CDR2 FQNEAQ (reference sequence). This CDR3 is 14 amino acids long. V was cut by 1 base and J by 0 bases, with 4 bases left in between. The CDR3 sequence: CASSLVGSGNTIYF. The CDR3 DNA sequence: TGTGCCAGCAGCTTAGTCGGCTCTGGAAACACCATATATTTT.

The rearrangement uses TRBV7-6 and TRBJ1-1; tentative D call: TRBD1 (5 bases). The CDR3 totals 13 residues. The germline CDR1 and CDR2 sequences are SGHVS and FNYEAQ. Trimming took off 5 bases at V and 7 bases at J, with 14 bases between the two ends. Written as DNA, the CDR3 is TGTGCCAGCAGCCCCGCGGGGGGGTATGAAGCTTTCTTT. Protein sequence: CASSPAGGYEAFF.

CDR3 sequence reads: CASSPGGWSTEAFF. CDR3 nucleotide sequence: TGTGCCAGCTCACCTGGGGGCTGGAGCACTGAAGCTTTCTTT. The chain is built from TRBV18 and TRBJ1-1; D possibly corresponds to TRBD1 (6 bases). Germline lookup yields CDR1 KGHSH and CDR2 LQKENI. Between the trimmed V and J ends, which lost 3 bases and 4 bases, there was a span of 12 bases. The CDR3 loop spans 14 amino acids.

There are a few counts of this clone. The chain carries TRBV5-1 and TRBJ1-2, with TRBD1 as a possible D gene (5 bases). Germline loops: CDR1 SGHRS, CDR2 YFSETQ. The CDR3 loop spans 12 amino acids. The V gene lost 1 base and the J gene lost 8 bases, with 9 bases spanning the gap. As DNA, the CDR3 is TGCGCCAGCAGCTTGCGGGGGAACGGCTACACCTTC. Its protein product is CASSLRGNGYTF.

V and J are TRBV7-9 and TRBJ2-1; 8 bases match TRBD2. Looked up from germline, CDR1 is SEHNR and CDR2 is FQNEAQ (reference sequence). V was clipped by 4 bases and J by 4 bases; unmatched bases: 9. The CDR3 loop spans 16 amino acids. The chain's CDR3 is CASSSGLVDIYNEQFF. The CDR3 coding sequence is TGTGCCAGCAGCTCGGGACTAGTGGACATTTACAATGAGCAGTTCTTC.

The chain uses TRBV7-9 and TRBJ1-1; D gene ambiguous. Germline V gives CDR1 SEHNR, CDR2 FQNEAQ (reference sequence). The CDR3 has 16 residues. V lost 1 base, J lost 0 bases, and 12 bases lay in between. The CDR3 protein is CASSLETVIMNTEAFF. Written as DNA, the CDR3 is TGTGCCAGCAGCTTAGAAACAGTTATTATGAACACTGAAGCTTTCTTT.

The chain combines TRBV5-6 with TRBJ1-1; perhaps TRBD1 as D (6 bases). The CDR3 sequence is 12 residues long. Between the trimmed V and J ends, which lost 4 bases and 8 bases, there was a span of 12 bases. Germline values: CDR1 SGHDT, CDR2 YYEEEE. Here the CDR3 reads CASSLGQCEAFF. DNA of the CDR3: TGTGCCAGCAGCCTCGGACAGTGCGAAGCTTTCTTT.

V usage is TRBV4-1 and J usage is TRBJ2-7; 10 nucleotides agree with TRBD2. V trimming: 1 base; J trimming: 0 bases; junction bases outside the gene matches: 3. Looked up from germline, CDR1 is MGHRA and CDR2 is YSYEKL. CDR3 length equals 16 residues. CDR3 bases: TGCGCCAGCAGCCAAGTAGTAGCGGGGGGCTCCTACGAGCAGTACTTC. Protein product: CASSQVVAGGSYEQYF.

The V gene is TRBV7-8, the J gene TRBJ2-7; TRBD2 agrees at 7 bases. Unmatched junction bases numbered 7, after V lost 5 bases and J lost 3 bases. Germline V gene lookup returns CDR1 SGHVS and CDR2 FQNEAQ. The CDR3 is 14 amino acids. The CDR3 nucleotides are TGTGCCAGCAGCATGGTTGCGGGGGTCTACGAGCAGTACTTC. This translates into CASSMVAGVYEQYF.

The chain couples TRBV2 to TRBJ2-1; 7 bases are a match to TRBD1. V gave up 5 bases and J gave up 8 bases; unmatched junction bases: 6. This CDR3 comprises 13 residues. Per germline, CDR1 SNHLY and CDR2 FYNNEI. CDR3 coding DNA: TGTGCCAGCAGTTTCGACAGGGTTGATGAGCAGTTCTTC. Protein product: CASSFDRVDEQFF.

The rearrangement links TRBV28 to TRBJ2-5, with D perhaps TRBD1 (5 bases). The CDR3 is 13 residues long. Germline CDR1 and CDR2: MDHEN and SYDVKM. V shed 3 bases and J shed 7 bases, with 12 bases lying between them. The CDR3 protein is CASSFARVGTQYF. The CDR3, as DNA: TGTGCCAGCAGTTTTGCCAGGGTCGGGACCCAGTACTTC.

The chain joins TRBV18 to TRBJ1-5; D not resolved. The CDR3 length is 16 residues. The V gene lost 2 bases and the J gene lost 0 bases, with 11 bases spanning the gap. Germline V gene data show CDR1 as KGHSH and CDR2 as LQKENI. DNA for the CDR3: TGTGCCAGCTCACCATTAAACAGTTATAGCAATCAGCCCCAGCATTTT. Its protein is CASSPLNSYSNQPQHF.

This clone has a single count. This chain links TRBV5-4 with TRBJ1-1, with D unresolved. V lost 2 bases to trimming and J lost 3 bases, with 17 bases between them. In germline, CDR1 is SGHNT, CDR2 YYREEE (reference sequence). There are 16 residues in the CDR3. The CDR3, as DNA: TGTGCCAGCAGCTTATTAAGGCGGTCTGGAGACACTGAAGCTTTCTTT. This gives the protein CASSLLRRSGDTEAFF.

This clone is a singleton in its sample. The V and J genes are TRBV19 and TRBJ1-5; D perhaps matches TRBD1 (6 bases). V lost 1 base, J lost 3 bases, and 13 bases lay in between. CDR3 size: 16 residues. Germline V gives CDR1 LNHDA, CDR2 SQIVND (reference sequence). The CDR3 DNA sequence: TGTGCCAGTAGTATAGCCCCGGGGGGCACCAATCAGCCCCAGCATTTT. Its translation: CASSIAPGGTNQPQHF.

The rearrangement links TRBV5-6 to TRBJ2-2, with 8 bases aligning to TRBD1. Unmatched junction bases numbered 3, after V lost 4 bases and J lost 7 bases. The CDR3 extends over 13 amino acids. CDR1 is SGHDT and CDR2 is YYEEEE in the germline V gene. CDR3 sequence (DNA): TGTGCCAGCAGCCTCGACAGGGGCGGGGAGCTGTTTTTT. Its protein product is CASSLDRGGELFF.

As for this clone: The junction differs from germline at one of its ends, possibly a read error. The chain is built from TRBV7-7 and TRBJ2-5, with D perhaps TRBD2 (5 bases). Germline V lookup: CDR1 SSHAT, CDR2 FNYEAQ (reference sequence). This CDR3 is 15 amino acids long. CDR3 DNA sequence: TGTGCTAGCAGCTTTTCCCAGGCGGGCGGGGAGACCCAGTACTTC. Its translation is CASSFSQAGGETQYF.

The chain has TRBV28 and TRBJ1-1, with D perhaps matching TRBD1 (5 bases). Germline V gene data show CDR1 as MDHEN and CDR2 as SYDVKM. The CDR3 is 15 residues long. The V gene lost 3 bases and the J gene lost 1 base, with 12 bases spanning the gap. The CDR3 loop reads CASSFSSQGNTEAFF. The CDR3 nucleotides are TGTGCCAGCAGTTTCTCTTCCCAGGGGAACACTGAAGCTTTCTTT.

The DNA of the CDR3 is TGTGCCAGCAGCTTAGCTAGCGGGAGGGCCATCAATGAGCAGTTCTTC. It is translated as CASSLASGRAINEQFF. The rearrangement links TRBV7-2 to TRBJ2-1, with 11 positions matching TRBD2. This CDR3 is built from 16 residues. V dropped 0 bases and J dropped 6; count of bases not matched to a gene: 4. Germline CDR1 SGHTA, CDR2 FQGNSA.

The chain recombines TRBV6-1 with TRBJ2-1; no reliable D call. The CDR3 is 12 residues long. The V gene's germline CDR1 is MNHNS and CDR2 SASEGT. The CDR3 sequence: CSLQSSYNEQFF. The CDR3 bases are TGTTCCCTACAGAGCTCCTACAATGAGCAGTTCTTC.

The genes are TRBV30 and TRBJ1-5; TRBD1 agrees at 9 bases. V was clipped by 3 bases and J by 5 bases; unmatched bases: 8. The CDR3 is 15 residues long. The germline V gene has CDR1 GTSNPN and CDR2 SVGIG (reference sequence). CDR3 loop: CAWRDGQGSHQPQHF. The CDR3 DNA reads TGTGCCTGGAGGGATGGACAGGGGAGCCATCAGCCCCAGCATTTT.

This chain connects TRBV13 to TRBJ2-7, with 9 bases aligning to TRBD1. The V gene end was trimmed by 0 bases and the J gene end by 4 bases; junction bases not matched to a gene: 4. Germline V gives CDR1 PRHDT, CDR2 FYEKMQ (reference sequence). The CDR3 contains 15 residues. The CDR3 coding sequence is TGTGCCAGCAGCTTAGGCGGACAGGGGTTATACGAGCAGTACTTC. Its translation is CASSLGGQGLYEQYF.

This clone was counted only a few times. V and J are TRBV7-7 and TRBJ2-6; D gene uncertain. CDR3 length: 14 residues. CDR1 and CDR2 (germline): SSHAT, FNYEAQ (reference sequence). The CDR3 sequence: CATSSETGANVLTF. The CDR3 nucleotides read TGTGCTACGTCGTCCGAGACTGGGGCCAACGTCCTGACTTTC. Based on the CDR3 plus reference TRBV7-7 and TRBJ2-6, the full variable domain is GAGVSQSPRYKVTKRGQDVTLRCDPISSHATLYWYQQALGQGPEFLTYFNYEAQPDKSGLPSDRFSAERPEGSISTLTIQRTEQRDSAMYRCATSSETGANVLTFGAGSRLTVL.

The chain employs TRBV15 and TRBJ1-4; D not resolved. V lost 2 bases, J lost 11 bases, and 12 bases lay in between. Germline loops: CDR1 LNHNV, CDR2 YYDKDF (reference sequence). The CDR3 extends over 13 amino acids. The CDR3 coding sequence is TGTGCCACCAGCAGACAGGAGGCGGGCAAACTGTTTTTT. Amino acid sequence: CATSRQEAGKLFF.

This clone was seen more than once but under ten times. The chain has TRBV7-9 and TRBJ1-5, with D possibly TRBD1 on 5 matching bases. V was shortened by 5 bases and J by 3 bases, with 14 bases between the two germline ends. Germline CDR1 SEHNR, CDR2 FQNEAQ (reference sequence). This CDR3 spans 15 amino acids. The CDR3 region has the DNA TGTGCCAGCAGCCCCCCCGGCAGGGACAATCAGCCCCAGCATTTT. Its protein is CASSPPGRDNQPQHF.